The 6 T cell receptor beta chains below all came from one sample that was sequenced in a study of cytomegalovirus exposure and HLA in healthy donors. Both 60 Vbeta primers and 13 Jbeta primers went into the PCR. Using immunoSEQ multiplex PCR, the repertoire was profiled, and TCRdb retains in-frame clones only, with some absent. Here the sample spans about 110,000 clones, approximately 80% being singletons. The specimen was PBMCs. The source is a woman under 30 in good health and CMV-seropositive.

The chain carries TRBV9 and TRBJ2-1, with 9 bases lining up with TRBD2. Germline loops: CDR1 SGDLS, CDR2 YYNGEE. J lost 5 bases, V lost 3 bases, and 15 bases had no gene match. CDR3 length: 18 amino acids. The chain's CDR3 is CASSGFHLGTSMNNEQFF. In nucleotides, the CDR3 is TGTGCCAGCAGCGGGTTCCACCTTGGGACTAGCATGAACAATGAGCAGTTCTTC. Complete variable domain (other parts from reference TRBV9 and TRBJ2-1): DSGVTQTPKHLITATGQRVTLRCSPRSGDLSVYWYQQSLDQGLQFLIQYYNGEERAKGNILERFSAQQFPDLHSELNLSSLELGDSALYFCASSGFHLGTSMNNEQFFGPGTRLTVL.

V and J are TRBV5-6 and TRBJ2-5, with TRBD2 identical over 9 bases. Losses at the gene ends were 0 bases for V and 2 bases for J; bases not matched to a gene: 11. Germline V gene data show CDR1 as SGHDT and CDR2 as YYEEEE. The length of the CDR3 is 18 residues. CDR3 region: CASSLEGGSGGSQETQYF. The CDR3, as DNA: TGTGCCAGCAGCTTGGAGGGCGGTAGCGGGGGTTCACAAGAGACCCAGTACTTC.

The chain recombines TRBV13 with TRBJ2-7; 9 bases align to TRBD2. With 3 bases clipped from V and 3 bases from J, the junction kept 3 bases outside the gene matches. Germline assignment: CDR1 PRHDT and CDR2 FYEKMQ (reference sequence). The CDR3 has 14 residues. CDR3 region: CASSLSGRRYEQYF. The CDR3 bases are TGTGCCAGCAGCTTGAGCGGGAGGCGCTACGAGCAGTACTTC.

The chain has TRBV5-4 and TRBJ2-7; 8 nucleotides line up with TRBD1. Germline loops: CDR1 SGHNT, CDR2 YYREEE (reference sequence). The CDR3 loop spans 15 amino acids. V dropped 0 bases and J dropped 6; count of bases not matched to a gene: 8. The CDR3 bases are TGTGCCAGCAGCTTGGTTACAGGGGGGAGAGGCGAGCAGTACTTC. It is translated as CASSLVTGGRGEQYF. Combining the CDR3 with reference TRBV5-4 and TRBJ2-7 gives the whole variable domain ETGVTQSPTHLIKTRGQQVTLRCSSQSGHNTVSWYQQALGQGPQFIFQYYREEENGRGNFPPRFSGLQFPNYSSELNVNALELDDSALYLCASSLVTGGRGEQYFGPGTRLTVT.

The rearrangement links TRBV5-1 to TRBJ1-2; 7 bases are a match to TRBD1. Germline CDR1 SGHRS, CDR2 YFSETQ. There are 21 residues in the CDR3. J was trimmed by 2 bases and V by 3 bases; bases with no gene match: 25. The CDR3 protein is CASSSSYLRDRTGRGNYGYTF. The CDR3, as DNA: TGCGCCAGCAGCTCCTCTTATCTCCGGGACAGAACGGGCCGGGGGAACTATGGCTACACCTTC.

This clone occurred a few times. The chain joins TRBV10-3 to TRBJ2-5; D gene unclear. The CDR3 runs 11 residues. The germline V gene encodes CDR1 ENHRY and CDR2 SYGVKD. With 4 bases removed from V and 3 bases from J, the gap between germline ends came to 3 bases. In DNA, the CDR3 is TGTGCCATCAGTGCAAAAGAGACCCAGTACTTC. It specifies CAISAKETQYF.